The rows below give T cell receptor beta chains drawn from one sample of a study of shared T cell receptors in the human thymus. Measured with immunoSEQ multiplex PCR; TCRdb has only the in-frame clones, and not every one. The sample holds under 450,000 clones; 85% to 95% are singletons and the top ten take 0.02%. The sample consisted of thymocytes. These receptors all stem from a human donor. CDR3s include the opening cysteine and the closing phenylalanine or tryptophan. Fields, in order: D gene, V gene, clone size, J gene, CDR3 DNA, CDR3 protein. D genes are given only for firm matches. Part of the rows lack a size; the others show once, few, many or a class for expanded clones.

TRBD1,TRBV28,NA,TRBJ1-1,TGTGCCAGCAGTTTATTGAACAGGGGGGACACTGAAGCTTTCTTT,CASSLLNRGDTEAFF
NA,TRBV5-1,NA,TRBJ2-7,TGCGCCAGCAGCTTGTTGGGTTATCCCTACGAGCAGTACTTC,CASSLLGYPYEQYF
NA,TRBV19,NA,TRBJ1-5,TGTGCCAGTAGTATCAAAGGGAATAGCAATCAGCCCCAGCATTTT,CASSIKGNSNQPQHF
NA,TRBV30,NA,TRBJ2-7,TGTGCCTGGAGTCTCAGGGGCCTATCGTACGAGCAGTACTTC,CAWSLRGLSYEQYF
TRBD1,TRBV5-4,NA,TRBJ2-1,TGTGCCAGCAGCCCCCGGGGGGACAGGGGTAACGGGAGTTCCTACAATGAGCAGTTCTTC,CASSPRGDRGNGSSYNEQFF
NA,TRBV14,NA,TRBJ2-2,TGTGCCAGCAGCACCAGCCAGCAGAGGTCCTCGAACACCGGGGAGCTGTTTTTT,CASSTSQQRSSNTGELFF
TRBD2,TRBV7-8,NA,TRBJ2-4,TGTGCCAGCAGCCCGGAACCGCCACCGGGACTAGAGTTGAACATTCAGTACTTC,CASSPEPPPGLELNIQYF
TRBD2,TRBV5-6,NA,TRBJ2-7,TGTGCCAGCAGCTCCCCGGGGGGGGCCCTCAACGAGCAGTACTTC,CASSSPGGALNEQYF
NA,TRBV5-6,NA,TRBJ2-1,TGTGCCAGCAGCCCCTTTAGCGCGAGGCGCTACAATGAGCAGTTCTTC,CASSPFSARRYNEQFF
NA,TRBV7-9,NA,TRBJ2-7,TGTGCCAGCAGCCTCGACAGGACTTACTACGAGCAGTACTTC,CASSLDRTYYEQYF
NA,TRBV27,once,TRBJ2-7,TGTGCCAGCAGTACCAGCCGCTCCTACGAGCAGTACTTC,CASSTSRSYEQYF
TRBD2,TRBV7-9,NA,TRBJ2-3,TGTGCCAGCAGCTACCCGGGACTAGCGGGAGGTGGGGCAGATACGCAGTATTTT,CASSYPGLAGGGADTQYF
NA,TRBV15,NA,TRBJ1-2,TGTGCCACCAGCAGAGATCTAAGGCCTAACTATGGCTACACCTTC,CATSRDLRPNYGYTF
NA,TRBV4-3,NA,TRBJ1-3,TGCGCCAGCAGCCAATTCATGGACAGAGCCTCTGGAAACACCATATATTTT,CASSQFMDRASGNTIYF
NA,TRBV28,NA,TRBJ1-5,TGTGCCAGCAGTTTGTTCGCGCAGTCCCAAAATCAGCCCCAGCATTTT,CASSLFAQSQNQPQHF
TRBD2,TRBV7-6,NA,TRBJ2-7,TGTGCCAGCAGCCCCTGGCCACTAGCGGAAAGGGGCTGGGAATACGAGCAGTACTTC,CASSPWPLAERGWEYEQYF
TRBD1,TRBV9,NA,TRBJ2-7,TGTGCCAGCAGCGGCGGGACAGGGGGCGCCTACGAGCAGTACTTC,CASSGGTGGAYEQYF
TRBD2,TRBV29-1,NA,TRBJ2-1,TGCAGCGTTACTAGCGGGAGCTCCTACAATGAGCAGTTCTTC,CSVTSGSSYNEQFF
TRBD1,TRBV30,NA,TRBJ1-2,TGTGCCTGGAGTGCCCCACAGGGGGCATATGGCTACACCTTC,CAWSAPQGAYGYTF
TRBD2,TRBV5-4,NA,TRBJ2-5,TGTGCCAGCAGAATTCATCTAGCGGATATAGAGACCCAGTACTTC,CASRIHLADIETQYF
NA,TRBV11-2,NA,TRBJ2-1,TGTGCCAGCAGCTTAGATTCGAAGAGAAGAATTCACTACAATGAGCAGTTCTTC,CASSLDSKRRIHYNEQFF
NA,TRBV4-2,NA,TRBJ2-1,TGTGCCAGCAGCCAAGTCATTAAAGCTAGGGGGAATGAGCAGTTCTTC,CASSQVIKARGNEQFF
TRBD1,TRBV10-3,NA,TRBJ2-2,TGTGCCATCAGTAAACCGGGACAGTCTTACACCGGGGAGCTGTTTTTT,CAISKPGQSYTGELFF
TRBD1,TRBV28,few,TRBJ2-3,TGTGCCAGCAGTTGGGACAGGTCCACAGATACGCAGTATTTT,CASSWDRSTDTQYF
TRBD1,TRBV6-5,NA,TRBJ1-1,TGTGCCAGCAGTTACTTCCGGGACAGGGACGATGAAGCTTTCTTT,CASSYFRDRDDEAFF
TRBD2,TRBV4-2,NA,TRBJ2-5,TGTGCCAGCAGCCAGGCCGAGGGAGCGGGAGGCGGGAAGACCCAGTACTTC,CASSQAEGAGGGKTQYF
NA,TRBV27,NA,TRBJ2-1,TGTGCCAGCGGGAGGTTAGGTGAGCAGTTCTTC,CASGRLGEQFF
NA,TRBV7-2,once,TRBJ2-5,TGTGCCAGCAGCTCGCGACAGGCGGCCAAGACCCAGTACTTC,CASSSRQAAKTQYF
TRBD2,TRBV27,NA,TRBJ2-7,TGTGCCAGCAGTTACGGACTAGCGGGGGGGTACGAGCAGTACTTC,CASSYGLAGGYEQYF
NA,TRBV13,NA,TRBJ2-6,TGTGCCAGCAGCTCATTGTCATACTCTGGGGCCAACGTCCTGACTTTC,CASSSLSYSGANVLTF
NA,TRBV29-1,NA,TRBJ2-3,TGCAGCGTTGAAGATGAGTACGGGTACTTCACAGATACGCAGTATTTT,CSVEDEYGYFTDTQYF
NA,TRBV13,once,TRBJ2-7,TGTGCCAGCAGCCTTCGGGCAGGTTCCTACGAGCAGTACTTC,CASSLRAGSYEQYF
TRBD1,TRBV19,once,TRBJ1-4,TGTGCCAGTAGTTTATGGACAGGAACCTTTGAAAAACTGTTTTTT,CASSLWTGTFEKLFF
NA,TRBV18,NA,TRBJ2-7,TGTGCCAGCTCACCCCCCTCCTACGAGCAGTACTTC,CASSPPSYEQYF
TRBD2,TRBV27,NA,TRBJ2-7,TGTGCCAGCAGCCCCGGAGTAGCGGGAGGGCCTGCGTGGTCCTACGAGCAGTACTTC,CASSPGVAGGPAWSYEQYF
TRBD1,TRBV9,once,TRBJ1-1,TGTGCCAGCAGCGTAGGACAGGGGGCATCGGAAACTGAAGCTTTCTTT,CASSVGQGASETEAFF
TRBD1,TRBV27,NA,TRBJ1-1,TGTGCCAGCAGTTTCTCAAGACAGGGGGCTAGGGGCACTGAAGCTTTCTTT,CASSFSRQGARGTEAFF
NA,TRBV2,NA,TRBJ2-4,TGTGCCAGCAGACAAAAGGGCGGGGTCTACCTACTAGCCAAAAACATTCAGTACTTC,CASRQKGGVYLLAKNIQYF
TRBD2,TRBV7-9,NA,TRBJ2-1,TGTGCCAGCAGCCGCCACGGGACTAGCGGTAATGAGCAGTTCTTC,CASSRHGTSGNEQFF
NA,TRBV11-2,NA,TRBJ2-3,TGTGCCAGCAGCTCCCAAGCGGGCCACAGCACAGATACGCAGTATTTT,CASSSQAGHSTDTQYF
NA,TRBV30,NA,TRBJ2-3,TGTGCCTGGAGAGGTGGGGTCAGTCCCACAGATACGCAGTATTTT,CAWRGGVSPTDTQYF